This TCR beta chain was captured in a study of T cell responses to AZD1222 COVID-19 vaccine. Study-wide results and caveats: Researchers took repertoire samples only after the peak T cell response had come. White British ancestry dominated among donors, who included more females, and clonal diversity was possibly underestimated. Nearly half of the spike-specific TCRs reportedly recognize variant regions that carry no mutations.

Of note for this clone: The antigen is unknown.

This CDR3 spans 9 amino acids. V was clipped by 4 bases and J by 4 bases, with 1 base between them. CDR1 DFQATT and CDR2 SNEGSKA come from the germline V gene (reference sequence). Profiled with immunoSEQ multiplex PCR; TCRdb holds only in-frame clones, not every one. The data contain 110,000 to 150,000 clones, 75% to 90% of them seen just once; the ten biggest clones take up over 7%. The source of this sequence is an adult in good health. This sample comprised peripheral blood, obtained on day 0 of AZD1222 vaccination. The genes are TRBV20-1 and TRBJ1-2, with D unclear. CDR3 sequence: CSATYGYTF. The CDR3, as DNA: TGCAGTGCTACCTATGGCTACACCTTC.